This TCR beta chain was found in a study of T cell responses to AZD1222 COVID-19 vaccine. Overall study findings and caveats: The reported proportion of spike-specific TCRs targeting unmutated variant regions was nearly half. Mapped onto spike, vaccine-associated CD4 TCRs spanned it and were dominant at 160-218 and 743-854. None of the repertoires were sampled until the peak T cell response had passed. Donors were largely white British and mainly female; clonal diversity was possibly underestimated.

This CDR3 is built from 12 residues. With 6 bases removed from V and 7 bases from J, the gap between germline ends came to 12 bases. Germline assignment: CDR1 LNHNV and CDR2 YYDKDF (reference sequence). Remarks on this clone: What it binds is not known.

The method was immunoSEQ multiplex PCR; TCRdb's version includes in-frame clones alone and lacks a portion of them. This sample carries about 160,000 clones, roughly 94% of them seen once, and the ten largest clones take approximately 4.6%. This sequence originates from an adult who received the AZD1222 COVID-19 vaccine. This chain joins TRBV15 and TRBJ1-2; no definite D call. The specimen comprised peripheral blood, sampled 28 days after the second AZD1222 dose. Written as DNA, the CDR3 is TGTGCCACCAGACCCTCGGTGGGTGGCTACACCTTC. Translating gives CATRPSVGGYTF.